The 20 T cell receptor beta chains given below trace back to one sample, sequenced in a study of blood T cells in healthy people across ages. PCR was performed a second time for roughly 7 to 11 cycles using a sample-barcoded 5' primer and a J-beta primer mix. Via MiXCR, TCRdb re-called the 5' RACE reads, giving one row per CDR3 protein. The table includes some 1.5 million distinct CDR3 sequences, about 30% detected once. Sample: blood. The receptors were sampled from a woman aged 30 to 39 in good health.

This chain joins TRBV20-1 and TRBJ2-7; no firm D call. The CDR3 is 16 residues long. Germline V CDR1 and CDR2: DFQATT, SNEGSKA (reference sequence). Trimming took off 6 bases at V and 0 bases at J, with 21 bases between the two ends. The CDR3 loop reads CSALNGMGLSSYEQYF. The CDR3 DNA sequence: TGCAGTGCCTTAAATGGGATGGGTCTGAGCTCCTACGAGCAGTACTTC.

This clonotype was detected only a few times. CDR3: CASSLVGGYSGANVLTF. CDR3 in DNA: TGTGCCAGCAGCTTAGTTGGGGGCTATTCTGGGGCCAACGTCCTGACTTTC. This chain joins TRBV7-2 and TRBJ2-6, with D tentatively TRBD1 (6 bases). Trimming removed 1 base at V and 1 base at J, with 11 bases between. The germline V gene encodes CDR1 SGHTA and CDR2 FQGNSA. This CDR3 region has 17 residues.

The gene calls are TRBV5-1 and TRBJ1-6, with 7 bases that match TRBD1. The CDR3 is made up of 15 amino acids. Germline CDR1 reads SGHRS; CDR2 reads YFSETQ. With 4 bases clipped from V and 7 bases from J, the junction kept 8 bases outside the gene matches. The CDR3 bases are TGCGCCAGCAGCCGGTCGGGACAGTCAAATTCACCCCTCCACTTT. Its protein is CASSRSGQSNSPLHF.

This clonotype was seen only a few times. This rearrangement joins TRBV24-1 to TRBJ2-3; D not certain. Looked up from germline, CDR1 is KGHDR and CDR2 is SFDVKD. CDR3 size: 13 residues. V was clipped by 5 bases and J by 1 base, with 6 bases between them. In DNA form, the CDR3 reads TGTGCCACCAGTGCCACCCGCACAGATACGCAGTATTTT. Amino acid sequence: CATSATRTDTQYF.

This clonotype was observed a handful of times. The chain has TRBV7-6 and TRBJ2-5; 11 positions agree with TRBD1. This CDR3 is 17 amino acids long. The V gene end was trimmed by 2 bases and the J gene end by 4 bases; junction bases not matched to a gene: 9. Per germline, CDR1 SGHVS and CDR2 FNYEAQ. CDR3 DNA: TGTGCCAGCAGCTTAAAGGGTCGGGACAGGGGGTTAGAGACCCAGTACTTC. Its translation is CASSLKGRDRGLETQYF.

The chain couples TRBV3-1 to TRBJ1-6; the D is unclear. The CDR3 sequence is 15 residues long. Trimming shortened V by 4 bases and J by 7 bases, and 14 bases separated the two germline ends. CDR1 LGHDT and CDR2 YNNKEL come from the germline V gene (reference sequence). CDR3: CASSPAMRKNSPLHF. CDR3 bases: TGTGCCAGCAGCCCCGCGATGAGAAAGAATTCACCCCTCCACTTT.

Comments on this clonotype: A much larger clone sits a single nucleotide away, making a read error possible. This chain joins TRBV20-1 and TRBJ2-7, with 7 bases fitting TRBD2. V dropped 0 bases and J dropped 5; count of bases not matched to a gene: 16. The CDR3 is 17 residues long. The germline V gene encodes CDR1 DFQATT and CDR2 SNEGSKA (reference sequence). CDR3 in DNA: TGCAGTGCTAGAGATTGGGGGGGAGGGAGCGGAACCAACGAGCAGTACTTC. This encodes CSARDWGGGSGTNEQYF.

This clonotype was observed a handful of times. The rearrangement uses TRBV5-1 and TRBJ2-5; perhaps TRBD1 as D (5 bases). Trimming cost V 0 bases and J 4 bases, with 13 bases left between them. The germline gives CDR1 SGHRS, CDR2 YFSETQ. The CDR3 loop spans 15 amino acids. For the CDR3, the DNA is TGCGCCAGCAGCTTGGGCTCAGGGTCCAGAGAGACCCAGTACTTC. Its protein product is CASSLGSGSRETQYF. The whole variable domain, filled in from reference TRBV5-1 and TRBJ2-5, reads KAGVTQTPRYLIKTRGQQVTLSCSPISGHRSVSWYQQTPGQGLQFLFEYFSETQRNKGNFPGRFSGRQFSNSRSEMNVSTLELGDSALYLCASSLGSGSRETQYFGPGTRLLVL.

The rearrangement links TRBV5-1 to TRBJ2-2; TRBD2 matches at 10 bases. Germline CDR1 SGHRS, CDR2 YFSETQ. V lost 4 bases, J lost 6 bases, and 6 bases stayed unmatched. The length of the CDR3 is 15 residues. As DNA, the CDR3 is TGCGCCAGCAGCGCACTAGCGGGGCCCCCCGGGGAGCTGTTTTTT. Amino acid sequence: CASSALAGPPGELFF.

DNA for the CDR3: TGTGCCAGCATATCCGGGACAGGGGTCCCTGAAGCTTTCTTT. Its translation: CASISGTGVPEAFF. J is TRBJ1-1 and V is TRBV6-2 or TRBV6-3, with TRBD1 matching 10 bases. V trimming: 7 bases; J trimming: 6 bases; junction bases outside the gene matches: 8. The CDR3 is 14 amino acids. The germline gives CDR1 MNHEY, CDR2 SVGEGT.

This clonotype was seen at least ten times. V usage is TRBV9 and J usage is TRBJ1-2; 7 bases are a match to TRBD1. Germline values: CDR1 SGDLS, CDR2 YYNGEE. This CDR3 contains 13 residues. Trimming cost V 3 bases and J 7 bases; bases outside gene matches: 6. CDR3 residues: CASSASGGGGYTF. The DNA of the CDR3 is TGTGCCAGCAGCGCCTCAGGGGGTGGTGGCTACACCTTC.

V usage is TRBV6-1 and J usage is TRBJ2-2, with D possibly TRBD1 on 6 matching bases. Germline values: CDR1 MNHNS, CDR2 SASEGT. V was cut by 8 bases and J by 4 bases, with 20 bases left in between. This CDR3 spans 16 amino acids. The CDR3 DNA is TGTGCCAGCGCGTTGCGCAGGGGCCGAGGCACCGGGGAGCTGTTTTTT. It specifies CASALRRGRGTGELFF.

As regards this clonotype: The junction and the germline gene differ at one end; a read error may be behind it. The V gene is TRBV10-3, the J gene TRBJ2-1; possibly TRBD1 for D (6 bases). This CDR3 has 15 amino acids. Germline loops: CDR1 ENHRY, CDR2 SYGVKD. The chain's CDR3 is CATSEATGGGREQFF. CDR3 bases: TGTGCCACCAGTGAGGCGACAGGAGGAGGACGTGAGCAGTTCTTC.

The gene calls are TRBV6-4 and TRBJ2-3; D is ambiguous. The CDR3 loop spans 14 amino acids. Per the germline V gene, CDR1 is MRHNA and CDR2 is SNTAGT. Trimming pared 5 bases from V and 1 base from J, leaving 10 bases between. The chain's CDR3 is CASSCPAGTDTQYF. As DNA, the CDR3 is TGTGCCAGCAGTTGTCCGGCTGGCACAGATACGCAGTATTTT.

This clonotype was seen many times. The chain recombines TRBV7-9 with TRBJ2-1, with 8 bases that match TRBD1. The CDR3 covers 15 residues. J lost 2 bases, V lost 2 bases, and 2 bases had no gene match. Germline loops: CDR1 SEHNR, CDR2 FQNEAQ (reference sequence). The CDR3 bases are TGTGCCAGCAGCTTATCGGGACAGGCCTACAATGAGCAGTTCTTC. Translating gives CASSLSGQAYNEQFF.

The V gene is TRBV6-6, the J gene TRBJ2-3, with D perhaps TRBD1 or TRBD2 (5 bases each). V lost 8 bases, J lost 4 bases, and 19 bases lay in between. This CDR3 has 15 residues. Germline-derived CDR1 and CDR2 are MNHNY and SVGAGI (reference sequence). This CDR3 is CASGRGQLFPDTQYF. CDR3 bases: TGTGCCAGCGGACGGGGCCAGCTATTCCCAGATACGCAGTATTTT.

CDR3 nucleotides: TGTGCCAGCAGCAAAGAGCCACACAATGAGCAGTTCTTC. The encoded protein is CASSKEPHNEQFF. This sequence joins TRBV21-1 and TRBJ2-1. TRBV21-1 is an annotated pseudogene. The CDR3 has 13 amino acids.

This clonotype was observed a handful of times. CDR3 coding DNA: TGTGCCAGCAGTTTAGTAGGGCTGGGGTTGAAAAACTACGAGCAGTACTTC. Translated, it gives CASSLVGLGLKNYEQYF. The gene calls are TRBV12-3 or TRBV12-4 and TRBJ2-7; no reliable D call. V lost 1 base and J 3 bases, leaving 19 bases between the germline ends. The length of the CDR3 is 17 residues.

There are a few counts of this clonotype. The chain employs TRBV7-2 and TRBJ2-7; 7 bases match TRBD2. Germline CDR1 is SGHTA and CDR2 is FQGNSA. This CDR3 is 15 amino acids long. Trimming removed 0 bases from V and 7 bases from J; junction bases left unmatched: 9. For the CDR3, the DNA is TGTGCCAGCAGCTTAGCAGCGGGGCCATGGAATGAGCAGTACTTC. This codes for CASSLAAGPWNEQYF.

This sequence joins TRBV6-6 and TRBJ1-4; 8 bases match TRBD1. The CDR3 length is 17 residues. Losses at the gene ends were 0 bases for V and 5 bases for J; bases not matched to a gene: 8. Germline lookup yields CDR1 MNHNY and CDR2 SVGAGI (reference sequence). DNA of the CDR3: TGTGCCAGCAGTTACTCGGGACAGGCGCCCCCGAATGAAAAACTGTTTTTT. Its protein is CASSYSGQAPPNEKLFF.